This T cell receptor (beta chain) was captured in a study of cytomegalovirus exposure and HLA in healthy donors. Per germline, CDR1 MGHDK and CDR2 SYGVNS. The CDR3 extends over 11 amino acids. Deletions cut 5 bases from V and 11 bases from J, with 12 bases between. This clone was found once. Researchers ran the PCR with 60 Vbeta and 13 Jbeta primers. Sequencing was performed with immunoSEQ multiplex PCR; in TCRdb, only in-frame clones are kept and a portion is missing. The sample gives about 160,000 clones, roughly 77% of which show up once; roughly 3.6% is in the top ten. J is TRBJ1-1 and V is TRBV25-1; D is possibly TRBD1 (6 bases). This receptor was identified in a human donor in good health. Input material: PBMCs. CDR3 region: CASSWGPEAFF. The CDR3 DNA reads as TGTGCCAGCAGTTGGGGGCCGGAGGCTTTCTTT.